These 6 T cell receptor beta chains came from one sample sequenced in a study of lymphopenia after photon versus proton radiotherapy. Data came from immunoSEQ multiplex PCR; TCRdb stores just in-frame clones and leaves some out. The top ten clones hold around 5% of a sample with 150,000 to 200,000 clones, around 85% of them seen once. The specimen was peripheral blood, collected from a patient treated with photon-based radiotherapy. These receptors originate from a man in his fifties or sixties with gastric cancer.

The CDR3 loop is CASSLASNTGELFF. In DNA, the CDR3 is TGTGCCAGCAGCTTAGCTTCGAACACCGGGGAGCTGTTTTTT. J is TRBJ2-2 and V is TRBV7-9; D not resolved. The CDR3 has 14 residues. Per the germline V gene, CDR1 is SEHNR and CDR2 is FQNEAQ (reference sequence). V lost 0 bases and J lost 0, with 2 bases in between.

The chain is built from TRBV15 and TRBJ2-3, with D perhaps TRBD2 (5 bases). This CDR3 contains 13 residues. Trimming took 9 bases from V and 0 from J, leaving 10 bases between them. Germline V gene data show CDR1 as LNHNV and CDR2 as YYDKDF (reference sequence). CDR3 region: CATSRTSTDTQYF. CDR3 nucleotide sequence: TGTGCCACGTCACGGACTAGCACAGATACGCAGTATTTT.

The chain couples TRBV7-4 to TRBJ2-7, with TRBD2 matching over 8 bases. The CDR3 consists of 15 residues. The V gene's germline CDR1 is SGHVT and CDR2 SQSDAQ. Unmatched junction bases numbered 8, after V lost 5 bases and J lost 2 bases. The CDR3 DNA sequence: TGTGCCAGCAGCCCGAGACTAGCGAGGACCTACGAGCAGTACTTC. Translating gives CASSPRLARTYEQYF.

This clone has a handful of counts. The chain couples TRBV25-1 to TRBJ2-2, with D perhaps assigned TRBD1 or TRBD2 (5 bases each). The germline V and J ends were trimmed by 1 base and 0 bases, with 9 bases remaining between them. The CDR3 loop spans 16 amino acids. The germline V gene encodes CDR1 MGHDK and CDR2 SYGVNS. The DNA for the CDR3 is TGTGCCAGCAGTGAATCCCGGGGCCCGAACACCGGGGAGCTGTTTTTT. Its protein is CASSESRGPNTGELFF.

The gene calls are TRBV18 and TRBJ2-3; D not certain. Germline V gene data show CDR1 as KGHSH and CDR2 as LQKENI. The ends were cut back, 2 bases at V and 0 bases at J, with 6 bases in the middle. The CDR3 runs 14 residues. The chain's CDR3 is CASSPTPSTDTQYF. As DNA, the CDR3 is TGTGCCAGCTCACCAACCCCTAGCACAGATACGCAGTATTTT.

This chain links TRBV7-3 with TRBJ1-3, with 9 positions matching TRBD1. This CDR3 has 15 amino acids. Germline-derived CDR1 and CDR2 are SGHTA and FQGTGA. J lost 2 bases, V lost 5 bases, and 4 bases had no gene match. The CDR3 region has the DNA TGTGCCAGCAGCCCAACAGGGGGCGCTGGAAACACCATATATTTT. Protein product: CASSPTGGAGNTIYF. The full variable domain, with the rest looked up from reference TRBV7-3 and TRBJ1-3, is GAGVSQTPSNKVTEKGKYVELRCDPISGHTALYWYRQSLGQGPEFLIYFQGTGAADDSGLPNDRFFAVRPEGSVSTLKIQRTERGDSAVYLCASSPTGGAGNTIYFGEGSWLTVV.